The clone carrying this T cell receptor beta chain was observed many times. The data were taken from a study of molecular identifiers for immune sequencing clone quantification. About the research overall: Split five ways in replicates, RNA from roughly 20,000 or 100,000 naive CD8 cells had four portions sequenced.

Each CDR3 protein gets one entry after TCRdb re-called the PCR reads with MiXCR. In the table there are approximately 550,000 distinct CDR3 sequences, around 23% of which are singletons. Per germline, CDR1 SGHRS and CDR2 YFSETQ. The CDR3 consists of 12 residues. V was shortened by 0 bases and J by 13 bases, with 11 bases between the two germline ends. Specimen: naive CD8+ T cells from blood, with Jurkat cell RNA spiked in. Subset denoted: FACS-sorted CD8+CD4-CCR7+CD45RA+ naive T cells. V is TRBV5-1 and J is TRBJ2-4; no definite D call. The receptor was derived from a human donor in good health. Some libraries in this study had Jurkat cell RNA spiked in. Here the CDR3 reads CASSLGAAEQYF. DNA of the CDR3: TGCGCCAGCAGCTTGGGGGCCGCGGAGCAGTACTTC.